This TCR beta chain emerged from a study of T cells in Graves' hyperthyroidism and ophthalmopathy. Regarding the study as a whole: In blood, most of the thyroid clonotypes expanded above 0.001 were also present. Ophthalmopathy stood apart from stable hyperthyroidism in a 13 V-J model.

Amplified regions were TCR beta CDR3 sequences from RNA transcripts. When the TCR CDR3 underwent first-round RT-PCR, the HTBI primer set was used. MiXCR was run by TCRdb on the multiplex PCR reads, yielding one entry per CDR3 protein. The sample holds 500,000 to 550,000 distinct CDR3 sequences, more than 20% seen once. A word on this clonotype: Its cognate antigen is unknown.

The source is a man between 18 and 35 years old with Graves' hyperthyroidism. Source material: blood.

This CDR3 reads CASSVSGTSSYEQYF. CDR3 bases: TGTGCCAGCAGCGTATCCGGGACTTCCTCCTACGAGCAGTACTTC. This chain links TRBV9 with TRBJ2-7; a possible D gene is TRBD2 (6 bases). In germline, CDR1 is SGDLS, CDR2 YYNGEE. CDR3 length equals 15 residues. Trimming left V 1 base short and J 0 bases short, with 11 bases between.